The 16 T cell receptor beta chains presented below share a single source sample, sequenced in a study of cytomegalovirus exposure and HLA in healthy donors. Vbeta (60) and Jbeta (13) primers were used in the PCR. Repertoires were generated with immunoSEQ multiplex PCR, while TCRdb's copy carries only in-frame clones and drops some. Here the sample spans 150,000 to 200,000 clones, roughly 80% being singletons. Sequences were obtained from PBMCs. These receptors all come from a male donor in good health and CMV-seronegative.

The gene calls are TRBV9 and TRBJ2-7; 11 positions agree with TRBD1. Germline V gene sequence: CDR1 SGDLS, CDR2 YYNGEE. The CDR3 loop spans 16 amino acids. J gave up 0 bases and V 4 bases, and 6 bases lay outside the gene matches. The CDR3 is CASSPPGTGGSYEQYF. CDR3 bases: TGTGCCAGCAGCCCCCCCGGGACAGGGGGCTCCTACGAGCAGTACTTC.

This rearrangement joins TRBV6-1 to TRBJ2-4; D unclear. V was clipped by 2 bases and J by 3 bases, with 11 bases between them. The CDR3 sequence is 15 residues long. Germline CDR1 is MNHNS and CDR2 is SASEGT. CDR3 DNA sequence: TGTGCCAGCAGTGAAAGTTCGGCAGGCAAAAACATTCAGTACTTC. Amino acids: CASSESSAGKNIQYF.

The J gene is TRBJ2-7, the V gene TRBV7-9; D gene ambiguous. The V and J ends lost 4 bases and 1 base respectively, with 8 bases between them. From germline, CDR1 is SEHNR and CDR2 FQNEAQ (reference sequence). CDR3 length equals 13 residues. The chain's CDR3 is CASSSPSSYEQYF. The CDR3 bases are TGTGCCAGCAGCTCTCCTAGTTCCTACGAGCAGTACTTC. Full variable domain (missing parts from reference TRBV7-9 and TRBJ2-7): DTGVSQNPRHKITKRGQNVTFRCDPISEHNRLYWYRQTLGQGPEFLTYFQNEAQLEKSRLLSDRFSAERPKGSFSTLEIQRTEQGDSAMYLCASSSPSSYEQYFGPGTRLTVT.

The V and J genes are TRBV5-6 and TRBJ2-3; maybe TRBD2 (5 bases). V shed 2 bases and J shed 0 bases, with 10 bases lying between them. This CDR3 has 15 amino acids. From germline, CDR1 is SGHDT and CDR2 YYEEEE. The CDR3 DNA reads as TGTGCCAGCAGCTTTCCTAGCCAAAGCACAGATACGCAGTATTTT. Its protein is CASSFPSQSTDTQYF.

This clone was seen a handful of times. The rearrangement joins TRBV27 to TRBJ1-1; TRBD1 matches 8 bases. Per the germline V gene, CDR1 is MNHEY and CDR2 is SMNVEV (reference sequence). V was pared by 5 bases and J by 3 bases, with 14 bases of the junction left unmatched. The length of the CDR3 is 17 residues. The CDR3: CASSLKEDREVDTEAFF. As DNA, the CDR3 is TGTGCCAGCAGTCTAAAGGAGGACAGGGAGGTGGACACTGAAGCTTTCTTT.

This clone came up once. The chain is built from TRBV5-5 and TRBJ2-6; no firm D call. This CDR3 comprises 18 residues. Per the germline V gene, CDR1 is SGHKS and CDR2 is YYEKEE (reference sequence). Trimming removed 2 bases at V and 0 bases at J, with 15 bases between. CDR3 in DNA: TGTGCCAGCAGCTTCCGACTCTTATGGAGCTCTGGGGCCAACGTCCTGACTTTC. Translating it yields CASSFRLLWSSGANVLTF.

The chain recombines TRBV4-1 with TRBJ2-2; D is unresolved. Germline V gene lookup returns CDR1 MGHRA and CDR2 YSYEKL. Trimming took off 2 bases at V and 5 bases at J, with 15 bases between the two ends. The CDR3 consists of 16 residues. CDR3 DNA sequence: TGCGCCAGCAGCCAACCGTCAGGCGTAAGGACCGGGGAGCTGTTTTTT. Translating gives CASSQPSGVRTGELFF.

This clone occurred once. This chain links TRBV19 with TRBJ1-4; TRBD1 matches at 7 bases. J gave up 5 bases and V 6 bases, and 9 bases lay outside the gene matches. Germline CDR1 reads LNHDA; CDR2 reads SQIVND (reference sequence). The CDR3 loop spans 15 amino acids. The CDR3 DNA reads TGTGCCAGTAGCCAACTGGACAGGCGCAATGAAAAACTGTTTTTT. Protein product: CASSQLDRRNEKLFF.

V is TRBV5-6 and J is TRBJ1-2, with no clear D. V lost 0 bases to trimming and J lost 1 base, with 7 bases between them. This CDR3 spans 14 amino acids. Germline assignment: CDR1 SGHDT and CDR2 YYEEEE. This chain's CDR3 is CASSLGRNNYGYTF. For the CDR3, the DNA is TGTGCCAGCAGCTTGGGGCGGAATAACTATGGCTACACCTTC. Full variable domain (rest looked up from reference TRBV5-6 and TRBJ1-2): DAGVTQSPTHLIKTRGQQVTLRCSPKSGHDTVSWYQQALGQGPQFIFQYYEEEERQRGNFPDRFSGHQFPNYSSELNVNALLLGDSALYLCASSLGRNNYGYTFGSGTRLTVV.

The table lists this clone with a count of one. The chain carries TRBV5-1 and TRBJ2-2; D is ambiguous. The CDR3 is 12 residues long. Germline V gives CDR1 SGHRS, CDR2 YFSETQ. The V and J ends lost 0 bases and 7 bases respectively, with 4 bases between them. CDR3 sequence: CASSLEHGELFF. The CDR3 DNA follows: TGCGCCAGCAGCTTGGAACACGGGGAGCTGTTTTTT.

The chain joins TRBV21-1 to TRBJ2-1; the table calls TRBD2, which could not be checked here. TRBV21-1 is flagged as a pseudogene. The CDR3 runs to 17 residues. CDR3 nucleotide sequence: TGTGCCAGCAGCAAAGCAGGTAGCGGGGGGGCCGCTGATGAGCAGTTCTTC. As protein: CASSKAGSGGAADEQFF.

The V and J genes are TRBV10-3 and TRBJ1-2; TRBD1 is a possible D gene (5 bases). CDR1 is ENHRY, CDR2 SYGVKD, per germline. Trimming cost V 7 bases and J 4 bases, with 19 bases left between them. This CDR3 is built from 15 residues. CDR3 sequence reads: CAIMGGRGDPYGYTF. For the CDR3, the DNA is TGTGCCATCATGGGGGGGAGAGGGGATCCCTATGGCTACACCTTC.

The chain carries TRBV30 and TRBJ1-1; a possible D gene is TRBD1 (5 bases). Per the germline V gene, CDR1 is GTSNPN and CDR2 is SVGIG (reference sequence). The CDR3 length is 16 residues. V lost 0 bases to trimming and J lost 1 base, with 15 bases between them. CDR3 nucleotide sequence: TGTGCCTGGAGTGTAGGGGTCTGGACGGGGAACACTGAAGCTTTCTTT. Translating it yields CAWSVGVWTGNTEAFF. Full variable domain (rest looked up from reference TRBV30 and TRBJ1-1): SQTIHQWPATLVQPVGSPLSLECTVEGTSNPNLYWYRQAAGRGLQLLFYSVGIGQISSEVPQNLSASRPQDRQFILSSKKLLLSDSGFYLCAWSVGVWTGNTEAFFGQGTRLTVV.

This clone showed up just once. The genes are TRBV19 and TRBJ1-5, with D possibly matching TRBD1 (6 bases). Germline V lookup: CDR1 LNHDA, CDR2 SQIVND (reference sequence). Trimming removed 8 bases from V and 0 bases from J, with 14 bases in between. The CDR3 spans 15 residues. The CDR3: CASEQGRDSNQPQHF. The CDR3 DNA is TGTGCCAGTGAACAGGGCCGGGATAGCAATCAGCCCCAGCATTTT.

This clone appeared a single time. The chain has TRBV9 and TRBJ2-1, with D perhaps matching TRBD2 (6 bases). This CDR3 has 17 residues. Germline-derived CDR1 and CDR2 are SGDLS and YYNGEE. V lost 6 bases, J lost 0 bases, and 19 bases lay in between. CDR3 loop: CASNFGTDSSSYNEQFF. In nucleotides, the CDR3 is TGTGCCAGCAACTTTGGGACTGATTCAAGCTCCTACAATGAGCAGTTCTTC.

This clone came up a few times. The J gene is TRBJ2-7, the V gene TRBV5-1, with TRBD1 matching 11 bases. Germline trimming cut 0 bases from V and 3 bases from J; bases unmatched to any gene: 2. Germline V gene data show CDR1 as SGHRS and CDR2 as YFSETQ. CDR3 size: 15 residues. The CDR3 bases are TGCGCCAGCAGCTTGGGGGGGACAGGGGGCTACGAGCAGTACTTC. This translates into CASSLGGTGGYEQYF.